Listed below are T cell receptor beta chains from one sample, sequenced in a study of T cell responses to AZD1222 COVID-19 vaccine. Measured with immunoSEQ multiplex PCR; TCRdb has only the in-frame clones, and not every one. This table has 70,000 to 95,000 clones, 88% appearing once. Sequencing was performed on peripheral blood, taken on day 0 of MenACWY control vaccination. The receptors shown here come from an adult in good health. Both conserved end residues are part of each CDR3. Each record gives: J gene, clone size, V gene, D gene, CDR3 protein, CDR3 DNA. D genes are given only for firm matches. The size of a clone is reported for some rows only, either as once, few or many, or as a class for expanded clones.

j_call: TRBJ2-2; clone_size: .; v_call: TRBV28; d_call: .; cdr3_aa: CASSFLANTGELFF; cdr3_nt: TGTGCCAGCAGTTTCTTAGCGAACACCGGGGAGCTGTTTTTT
j_call: TRBJ1-1; clone_size: .; v_call: TRBV6-5; d_call: TRBD1; cdr3_aa: CASSYTGGGKTEAFF; cdr3_nt: TGTGCCAGCAGTTACACAGGGGGCGGAAAGACTGAAGCTTTCTTT
j_call: TRBJ1-1; clone_size: .; v_call: TRBV5-4; d_call: TRBD1; cdr3_aa: CASSPGTGRNTEAFF; cdr3_nt: TGTGCCAGCAGCCCCGGGACAGGTAGGAACACTGAAGCTTTCTTT
j_call: TRBJ1-2; clone_size: once; v_call: TRBV5-1; d_call: .; cdr3_aa: CASSYFGPQGYGYTF; cdr3_nt: .
j_call: TRBJ1-5; clone_size: .; v_call: TRBV6-4; d_call: .; cdr3_aa: CASPSGMRSNQPQHF; cdr3_nt: TGTGCCAGCCCCTCTGGGATGCGTAGCAATCAGCCCCAGCATTTT
j_call: TRBJ2-1; clone_size: .; v_call: TRBV2; d_call: TRBD1; cdr3_aa: CASSEDREKEQFF; cdr3_nt: TGTGCCAGCAGCGAAGACAGGGAGAAAGAGCAGTTCTTC
j_call: TRBJ2-5; clone_size: .; v_call: TRBV20-1; d_call: .; cdr3_aa: CSASILETQYF; cdr3_nt: TGCAGTGCTAGCATCCTAGAGACCCAGTACTTC
j_call: TRBJ1-4; clone_size: .; v_call: TRBV12-3/TRBV12-4; d_call: .; cdr3_aa: CASSPRTERGLFF; cdr3_nt: TGTGCCAGCAGTCCCAGGACGGAACGAGGTCTGTTTTTT
j_call: TRBJ1-5; clone_size: .; v_call: TRBV9; d_call: TRBD1; cdr3_aa: CASSVAAGGQPQHF; cdr3_nt: TGTGCCAGCAGCGTAGCAGCAGGGGGGCAGCCCCAGCATTTT
j_call: TRBJ1-2; clone_size: .; v_call: TRBV12-3/TRBV12-4; d_call: .; cdr3_aa: CASNFAGNGYTF; cdr3_nt: TGTGCCAGCAATTTTGCAGGGAATGGCTACACCTTC
j_call: TRBJ1-1; clone_size: few; v_call: TRBV6-1; d_call: .; cdr3_aa: CASSEFRGTEAFF; cdr3_nt: TGTGCCAGCAGTGAATTTCGGGGCACTGAAGCTTTCTTT
j_call: TRBJ2-7; clone_size: .; v_call: TRBV10-2; d_call: TRBD1; cdr3_aa: CASSDPGQVGLDF; cdr3_nt: TGCGCCAGCAGTGACCCGGGACAGGTCGGGTTGGACTTC
j_call: TRBJ2-6; clone_size: .; v_call: TRBV3-1/TRBV3-2; d_call: .; cdr3_aa: CASSSPWSGANVLTF; cdr3_nt: TGTGCCAGCAGCTCTCCGTGGAGTGGGGCCAACGTCCTGACTTTC
j_call: TRBJ1-5; clone_size: .; v_call: TRBV6-2/TRBV6-3; d_call: .; cdr3_aa: CASSYRGYFGNQPQHF; cdr3_nt: TGTGCCAGCAGTTACCGGGGGTATTTTGGCAATCAGCCCCAGCATTTT
j_call: TRBJ1-3; clone_size: .; v_call: TRBV3-1/TRBV3-2; d_call: .; cdr3_aa: CASSPPGLWGNTIYF; cdr3_nt: TGTGCCAGCAGCCCTCCGGGACTTTGGGGAAACACCATATATTTT
j_call: TRBJ2-7; clone_size: .; v_call: TRBV28; d_call: .; cdr3_aa: CASSSFTVHEQYF; cdr3_nt: TGTGCCAGCAGTTCTTTCACAGTGCACGAGCAGTACTTC
j_call: TRBJ2-5; clone_size: .; v_call: TRBV7-2; d_call: .; cdr3_aa: CASSPRDFQETQYF; cdr3_nt: TGTGCCAGCAGCCCTCGGGACTTCCAAGAGACCCAGTACTTC
j_call: TRBJ2-1; clone_size: .; v_call: TRBV7-9; d_call: .; cdr3_aa: CASSFDRNEQFF; cdr3_nt: TGTGCCAGCAGCTTTGACAGGAATGAGCAGTTCTTC
j_call: TRBJ2-1; clone_size: .; v_call: TRBV6-2/TRBV6-3; d_call: .; cdr3_aa: CASSQTLGPASSYNEQFF; cdr3_nt: TGTGCCAGCAGCCAGACCCTCGGGCCTGCTAGCTCCTACAATGAGCAGTTCTTC
j_call: TRBJ1-6; clone_size: few; v_call: TRBV6-1; d_call: TRBD1; cdr3_aa: CASSVLWDRGNNSPLHF; cdr3_nt: TGTGCCAGCAGTGTCTTATGGGACAGGGGAAATAATTCACCCCTCCACTTT
j_call: TRBJ2-5; clone_size: .; v_call: TRBV9; d_call: .; cdr3_aa: CASSVAGMGRGETQYF; cdr3_nt: TGTGCCAGCAGCGTAGCCGGTATGGGCCGAGGGGAGACCCAGTACTTC
j_call: TRBJ1-1; clone_size: .; v_call: TRBV6-6; d_call: .; cdr3_aa: CASSYSSGTNTEAFF; cdr3_nt: TGTGCCAGCAGTTACTCGTCAGGGACGAACACTGAAGCTTTCTTT
j_call: TRBJ2-3; clone_size: .; v_call: TRBV5-1; d_call: TRBD2; cdr3_aa: CASSSGGNTQYF; cdr3_nt: TGCGCCAGCAGCTCGGGGGGAAATACGCAGTATTTT
j_call: TRBJ2-7; clone_size: .; v_call: TRBV6-5; d_call: .; cdr3_aa: CARSYGRFDEQYF; cdr3_nt: TGTGCCAGAAGCTACGGGAGATTCGACGAGCAGTACTTC
j_call: TRBJ1-5; clone_size: once; v_call: TRBV7-2; d_call: .; cdr3_aa: CASIGGQPQHF; cdr3_nt: TGTGCCAGTATAGGAGGTCAGCCCCAGCATTTT